This T cell receptor beta chain was captured in a study of blood T cell repertoires in COVID-19. Across the study: The United States, Italy and Spain provided the acute and convalescent COVID-19 samples. Nucleic acid was either cDNA or gDNA, and it came from T cells, B-cell-depleted T cells, or PBMCs.

Original handling: Researchers report that nucleated cell counts were estimated from reference gene primer amplification. Assay: immunoSEQ multiplex PCR; the TCRdb copy retains only in-frame clones and omits some. The V and J calls and clone size were taken over from that table, and D and trimming were inferred from the DNA. The table includes 250,000 to 300,000 clones, roughly 87% detected once. The CDR3 sequence is 16 residues long. Germline V gene data show CDR1 as SGHTS and CDR2 as YDEGEE. V lost 4 bases and J lost 0, with 15 bases in between. V is TRBV5-8 and J is TRBJ2-3, with D perhaps TRBD2 (6 bases). The receptor was isolated from a woman aged 50 to 65 who had recovered from COVID-19. The specimen was peripheral blood. CDR3 amino acids: CASSRAGSASTDTQYF. In nucleotides, the CDR3 is TGTGCCAGCAGCCGGGCGGGGTCCGCGAGCACAGATACGCAGTATTTT.